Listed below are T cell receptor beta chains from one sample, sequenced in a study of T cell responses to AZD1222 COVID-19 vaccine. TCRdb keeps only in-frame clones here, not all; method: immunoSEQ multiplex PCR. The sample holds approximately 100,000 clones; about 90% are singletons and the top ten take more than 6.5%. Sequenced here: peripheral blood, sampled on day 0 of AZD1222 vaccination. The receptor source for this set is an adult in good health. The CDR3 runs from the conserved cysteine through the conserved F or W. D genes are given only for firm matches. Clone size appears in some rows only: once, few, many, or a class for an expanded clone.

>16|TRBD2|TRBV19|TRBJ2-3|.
CASSTYASGGTDTQYF
TGTGCCAGTAGTACTTACGCTAGCGGGGGCACAGATACGCAGTATTTT
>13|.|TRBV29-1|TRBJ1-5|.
CSASVRSNQPQHF
TGCAGCGCCTCAGTCCGTAGCAATCAGCCCCAGCATTTT
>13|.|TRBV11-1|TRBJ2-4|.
CASSLDGRDNLHF
TGTGCCAGCAGCTTGGATGGACGGGACAATCTTCACTTC
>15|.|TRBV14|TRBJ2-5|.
CASSAGTSLQETQYF
TGTGCCAGCAGCGCGGGGACTTCCCTCCAAGAGACCCAGTACTTC
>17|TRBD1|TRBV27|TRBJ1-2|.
CASSPGTGRKSNYGYTF
TGTGCCAGCAGTCCCGGGACAGGGAGAAAAAGTAACTATGGCTACACCTTC
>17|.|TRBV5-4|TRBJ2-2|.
CASSLAFGVRSAGELFF
TGTGCCAGCAGCTTGGCTTTTGGGGTGAGGAGCGCCGGGGAGCTGTTTTTT
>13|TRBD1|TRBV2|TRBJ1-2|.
CATNRDRQYGYTF
TGTGCCACAAACCGGGACAGGCAGTATGGCTACACCTTC
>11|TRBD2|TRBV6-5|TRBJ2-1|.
CALLAGGEQFF
TGTGCCCTCTTGGCGGGAGGTGAGCAGTTCTTC
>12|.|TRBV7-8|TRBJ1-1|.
CASSLTRPEAFF
TGTGCCAGCAGCTTAACAAGACCAGAAGCTTTCTTT
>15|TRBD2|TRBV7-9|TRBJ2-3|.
CASSLTSASTDTQYF
TGTGCCAGCAGCTTGACTAGCGCCTCCACAGATACGCAGTATTTT
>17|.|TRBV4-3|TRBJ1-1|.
CASSQDTRGWKDTEAFF
TGCGCCAGCAGCCAAGATACGAGGGGGTGGAAGGACACTGAAGCTTTCTTT
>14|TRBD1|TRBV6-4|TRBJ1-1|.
CASRGTGIGTEAFF
TGTGCCAGCAGGGGGACAGGGATCGGCACTGAAGCTTTCTTT
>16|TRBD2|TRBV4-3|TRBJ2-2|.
CASSPGAGGYTGELFF
TGCGCCAGCAGCCCAGGGGCGGGGGGCTACACCGGGGAGCTGTTTTTT
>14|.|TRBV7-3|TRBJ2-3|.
CASSLGRGTDTQYF
TGTGCCAGCAGCTTAGGGAGAGGCACAGATACGCAGTATTTT
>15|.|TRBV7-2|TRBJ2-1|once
CASSLGRARSNEQFF
TGTGCCAGCAGCCTTGGACGGGCCAGGAGCAATGAGCAGTTCTTC
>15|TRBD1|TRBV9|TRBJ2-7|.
CASSVGAGGIYEQYF
TGTGCCAGCAGCGTTGGGGCAGGGGGCATTTACGAGCAGTACTTC
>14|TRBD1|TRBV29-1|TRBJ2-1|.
CSVEEGTGINEQFF
TGCAGCGTTGAAGAGGGGACAGGCATCAATGAGCAGTTCTTC
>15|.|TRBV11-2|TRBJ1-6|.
CASSFTTGYNSPLHF
TGTGCCAGCAGCTTCACAACAGGTTATAATTCACCCCTCCACTTT
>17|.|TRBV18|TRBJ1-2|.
CASTNSDGAQPNYGYTF
TGTGCCAGCACGAATTCGGACGGAGCACAACCTAACTATGGCTACACCTTC
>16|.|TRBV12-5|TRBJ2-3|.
CASGLVVSSDTDTQYF
TGTGCTAGTGGTTTGGTAGTTAGTTCTGACACAGATACGCAGTATTTT
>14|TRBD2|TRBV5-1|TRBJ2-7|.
CASSLERTSTEQYF
TGCGCCAGCAGCTTGGAAAGGACTAGCACCGAGCAGTACTTC
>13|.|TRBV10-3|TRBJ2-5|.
CAISESTGGTQYF
TGTGCCATCAGTGAGTCGACCGGGGGGACCCAGTACTTC
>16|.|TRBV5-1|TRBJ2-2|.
CASSWQGTTNTGELFF
TGCGCCAGCAGTTGGCAGGGGACAACTAACACCGGGGAGCTGTTTTTT
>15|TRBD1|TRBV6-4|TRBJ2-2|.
CASRPTGGETGELFF
TGTGCCAGCAGGCCGACAGGGGGCGAAACCGGGGAGCTGTTTTTT
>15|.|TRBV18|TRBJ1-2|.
CASSPQRAGNYGYTF
TGTGCCAGCTCACCCCAAAGGGCCGGGAACTATGGCTACACCTTC
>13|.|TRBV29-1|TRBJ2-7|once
CSVAQTGTYEQYF
TGCAGCGTAGCTCAGACAGGTACCTACGAGCAGTACTTC
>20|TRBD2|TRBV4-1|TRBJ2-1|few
CASSQVPEGRGGPIYNEQFF
TGCGCCAGCAGCCAAGTCCCGGAAGGGCGGGGGGGACCCATTTACAATGAGCAGTTCTTC
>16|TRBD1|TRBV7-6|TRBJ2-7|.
CASSLAVGQAIYEQYF
TGTGCCAGCAGCTTAGCAGTGGGACAGGCAATCTACGAGCAGTACTTC
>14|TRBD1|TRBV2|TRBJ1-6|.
CASSLTGEVSPLHF
TGTGCCAGCAGTCTGACAGGGGAAGTTTCACCCCTCCACTTT
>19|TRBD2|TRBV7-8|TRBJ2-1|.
CASSLKFASGGAPYNEQFF
TGTGCCAGCAGCTTAAAATTCGCTAGCGGGGGGGCCCCCTACAATGAGCAGTTCTTC
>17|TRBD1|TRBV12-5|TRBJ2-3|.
CASGLEQGIWGTDTQYF
TGTGCTAGTGGTTTGGAACAGGGGATCTGGGGCACAGATACGCAGTATTTT
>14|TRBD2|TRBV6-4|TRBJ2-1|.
CASSVDSGRDEQFF
TGTGCCAGCAGTGTAGATAGCGGGAGGGATGAGCAGTTCTTC
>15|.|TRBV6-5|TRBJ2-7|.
CASPPGGKRSYEQYF
TGTGCCAGCCCCCCCGGTGGCAAGCGGTCCTACGAGCAGTACTTC
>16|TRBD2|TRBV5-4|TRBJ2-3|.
CASSLPLAGRTDTQYF
TGTGCCAGCAGCTTACCCCTAGCGGGGAGGACAGATACGCAGTATTTT
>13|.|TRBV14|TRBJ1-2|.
CASSQGHLYGYTF
TGTGCCAGCAGCCAAGGGCACCTCTATGGCTACACCTTC
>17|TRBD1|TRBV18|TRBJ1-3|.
CASSPPGQSNSGNTIYF
TGTGCCAGCTCACCCCCGGGACAGTCTAATTCTGGAAACACCATATATTTT
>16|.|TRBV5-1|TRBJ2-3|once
CASSPSGPQSTDTQYF
TGCGCCAGCAGCCCTTCCGGACCCCAGAGCACAGATACGCAGTATTTT
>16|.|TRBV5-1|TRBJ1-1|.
CASSLQGGMLDTEAFF
TGCGCCAGCAGCTTACAGGGTGGGATGTTAGACACTGAAGCTTTCTTT
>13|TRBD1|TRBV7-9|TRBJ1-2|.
CASRTQQGKGYTF
TGTGCCAGCAGGACCCAACAGGGGAAGGGCTACACCTTC
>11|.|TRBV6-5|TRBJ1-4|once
CASQGSEKLFF
TGTGCCAGCCAGGGCAGTGAAAAACTGTTTTTT
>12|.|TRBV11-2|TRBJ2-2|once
CASSLEGRELFF
TGTGCCAGCAGCTTAGAGGGGCGGGAGCTGTTTTTT
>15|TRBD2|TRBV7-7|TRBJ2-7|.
CASSLGLAGNYEQYF
TGTGCTAGCAGCTTAGGCCTAGCGGGAAACTACGAGCAGTACTTC
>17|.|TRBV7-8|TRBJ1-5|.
CASSLGPVGLLNQPQHF
TGTGCCAGCAGCTTAGGCCCGGTTGGGTTGCTCAATCAGCCCCAGCATTTT
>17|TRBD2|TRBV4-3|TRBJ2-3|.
CASSPTSGGASTDTQYF
TGCGCCAGCAGCCCGACTAGCGGGGGGGCTTCGACAGATACGCAGTATTTT
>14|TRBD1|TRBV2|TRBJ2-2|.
CARAGQANTGELFF
TGTGCCAGGGCCGGACAGGCGAACACCGGGGAGCTGTTTTTT
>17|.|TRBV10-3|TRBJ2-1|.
CAISEPSARNSYNEQFF
TGTGCCATCAGTGAACCTAGCGCCAGGAACTCCTACAATGAGCAGTTCTTC
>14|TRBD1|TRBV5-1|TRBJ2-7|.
CASSQGQGVYEQYF
TGCGCCAGCAGCCAGGGACAGGGAGTCTACGAGCAGTACTTC
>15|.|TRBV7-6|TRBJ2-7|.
CASSRGGGLGYEQYF
TGTGCCAGCAGCCGCGGTGGGGGGCTAGGGTACGAGCAGTACTTC
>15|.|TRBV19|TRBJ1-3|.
CASSIGGRAGNTIYF
TGTGCCAGTAGTATTGGCGGGCGGGCCGGAAACACCATATATTTT